The 30 T cell receptor beta chains listed next were all sequenced from one sample in a study of OX40 agonist ivuxolimab in advanced cancers. Method: immunoSEQ multiplex PCR; TCRdb's copy keeps in-frame clones and lacks some. The sample has about 82,000 clones, 70% to 90% seen once. The specimen was CD4+ or CD8+ T cells sorted from blood, collected in a trial of the OX40 agonist ivuxolimab. The receptor source for this set is an adult with an advanced solid tumor such as melanoma, head and neck, liver or kidney cancer.

CDR3 sequence reads: CASSYPSGRNEQFF. The CDR3 bases are TGTGCCAGCAGTTACCCTAGCGGGAGAAATGAGCAGTTCTTC. V usage is TRBV6-5 and J usage is TRBJ2-1; 10 bases fit TRBD2. This CDR3 has 14 amino acids. Germline trimming cut 2 bases from V and 7 bases from J; bases unmatched to any gene: 2. The germline V gene encodes CDR1 MNHEY and CDR2 SVGAGI.

This clone was seen only once. The chain employs TRBV10-2 and TRBJ1-1; D gene unclear. The CDR3 loop spans 13 amino acids. The germline V gene encodes CDR1 WSHSY and CDR2 SAAADI. V lost 4 bases to trimming and J lost 1 base, with 7 bases between them. This CDR3 reads CASSGNRNTEAFF. Here the CDR3 DNA reads TGCGCCAGCAGTGGGAACAGGAACACTGAAGCTTTCTTT.

The chain is built from TRBV10-2 and TRBJ2-3, with TRBD2 identical over 8 bases. Germline assignment: CDR1 WSHSY and CDR2 SAAADI. This CDR3 comprises 12 residues. The V and J ends lost 8 bases and 5 bases, in that order; junction bases with no gene match: 3. This chain's CDR3 is CASRGGQDTQYF. As DNA, the CDR3 is TGCGCCAGCCGCGGGGGGCAAGATACGCAGTATTTT.

This clone was detected only a few times. V usage is TRBV15 and J usage is TRBJ1-2; D perhaps matches TRBD1 (5 bases). The CDR3 contains 12 residues. Trimming stripped 4 bases from V and 2 bases from J, with 5 bases between. Germline V gives CDR1 LNHNV, CDR2 YYDKDF (reference sequence). CDR3 nucleotides: TGTGCCACCAGCAACAGGAACTATGGCTACACCTTC. This gives the protein CATSNRNYGYTF.

This clone was seen a handful of times. The chain is built from TRBV4-3 and TRBJ2-5; 7 bases line up with TRBD2. Germline CDR1 is LGHNA and CDR2 is YSLEER. The CDR3 runs 15 residues. The V segment lost 0 bases and the J segment 4 bases; nucleotides outside the gene matches: 5. The CDR3 DNA follows: TGCGCCAGCAGCCAAGAGACTAGCCGGGGAGAGACCCAGTACTTC. Protein: CASSQETSRGETQYF.

This chain connects TRBV6-1 to TRBJ2-1; 11 nucleotides agree with TRBD1. Trimming removed 5 bases from V and 10 bases from J; junction bases left unmatched: 10. Per the germline V gene, CDR1 is MNHNS and CDR2 is SASEGT. The CDR3 is 15 amino acids. The CDR3 region is CASSSGTGGGREQFF. The CDR3 DNA reads as TGTGCCAGCAGTTCCGGGACAGGGGGAGGACGCGAGCAGTTCTTC.

This chain uses TRBV6-5 with TRBJ1-6; D not resolved. Germline assignment: CDR1 MNHEY and CDR2 SVGAGI. V was cut by 0 bases and J by 8 bases, with 11 bases left in between. The CDR3 sequence is 15 residues long. CDR3 in amino acids: CASSYSRAGYSPLHF. As DNA, the CDR3 is TGTGCCAGCAGTTACTCGCGGGCAGGTTATTCACCCCTCCACTTT.

V and J are TRBV27 and TRBJ2-4; D tentatively fits TRBD1 or TRBD2 (6 bases each). This CDR3 comprises 13 residues. Germline assignment: CDR1 MNHEY and CDR2 SMNVEV (reference sequence). V lost 8 bases and J 5 bases, leaving 13 bases between the germline ends. As DNA, the CDR3 is TGTGCCAGCTCATCCGGGGGCGAAAACATTCAGTACTTC. Amino acids: CASSSGGENIQYF.

CDR3 DNA sequence: TGTGCCAGCAGCTTCGGGGTAACTAATGAAAAACTGTTTTTT. This translates into CASSFGVTNEKLFF. The gene calls are TRBV7-9 and TRBJ1-4, with unresolved D. Germline V lookup: CDR1 SEHNR, CDR2 FQNEAQ (reference sequence). This CDR3 contains 14 residues. The germline V and J ends were trimmed by 3 bases and 1 base, with 6 bases remaining between them. The complete variable domain, with remaining parts taken from reference TRBV7-9 and TRBJ1-4, reads DTGVSQNPRHKITKRGQNVTFRCDPISEHNRLYWYRQTLGQGPEFLTYFQNEAQLEKSRLLSDRFSAERPKGSFSTLEIQRTEQGDSAMYLCASSFGVTNEKLFFGSGTQLSVL.

The chain uses TRBV27 and TRBJ1-5; D is perhaps TRBD1 (5 bases). V lost 4 bases and J lost 11, with 18 bases in between. CDR1 and CDR2 (germline): MNHEY, SMNVEV (reference sequence). The CDR3 spans 14 residues. CDR3 amino acids: CASSSGRPWGTQHF. The CDR3 nucleotides are TGTGCCAGCAGTTCGGGACGGCCTTGGGGGACCCAGCATTTT.

This chain connects TRBV19 to TRBJ2-1; 11 bases are shared with TRBD2. Germline V CDR1 and CDR2: LNHDA, SQIVND (reference sequence). The CDR3 has 16 residues. V shed 5 bases, J shed 9 bases, and the junction held 12 bases outside the gene matches. The CDR3 is CASSAPTSGMLTEQFF. CDR3 coding DNA: TGTGCCAGTAGTGCCCCGACTAGCGGGATGCTGACTGAGCAGTTCTTC.

The V gene is TRBV7-8, the J gene TRBJ1-1; weak D call: TRBD1 (5 bases). CDR3 length equals 13 residues. CDR1 is SGHVS and CDR2 is FQNEAQ in the germline V gene. Trimming pared 2 bases from V and 8 bases from J, leaving 12 bases between. The CDR3 is CASSLRRAGEAFF. DNA for the CDR3: TGTGCCAGCAGCTTAAGGCGGGCAGGGGAAGCTTTCTTT.

The chain recombines TRBV11-2 with TRBJ2-7, with 9 bases lining up with TRBD1. The junction had 11 bases not matched to a gene; V was cut back by 3 bases and J by 5 bases. This CDR3 is 16 amino acids long. Looked up from germline, CDR1 is SGHAT and CDR2 is FQNNGV. CDR3: CASSLSRDREIHEQYF. The CDR3 nucleotides read TGTGCCAGCAGCTTGTCCCGGGACAGGGAAATTCACGAGCAGTACTTC.

This clone was seen a single time. This rearrangement joins TRBV5-6 to TRBJ2-7; no clear D. The V end lost 0 bases, the J end lost 3 bases, and 4 bases lay between the germline ends. Germline CDR1 and CDR2: SGHDT and YYEEEE. The CDR3 sequence is 12 residues long. CDR3 nucleotide sequence: TGTGCCAGCAGCTTGGGCCTCTACGAGCAGTACTTC. Encoded protein: CASSLGLYEQYF.

The chain combines TRBV5-8 with TRBJ1-4; possible D gene TRBD1, 5 bases. The CDR3 loop spans 17 amino acids. The germline gives CDR1 SGHTS, CDR2 YDEGEE. The V end lost 0 bases, the J end lost 3 bases, and 15 bases lay between the germline ends. The CDR3 sequence: CASSLGAGRASNEKLFF. As DNA, the CDR3 is TGTGCCAGCAGCTTGGGAGCAGGGAGGGCATCTAATGAAAAACTGTTTTTT.

V gene TRBV18 combines with J gene TRBJ2-5; 7 bases match TRBD1. Per the germline V gene, CDR1 is KGHSH and CDR2 is LQKENI. Trimming cost V 0 bases and J 5 bases; bases outside gene matches: 6. This CDR3 is built from 15 residues. CDR3 residues: CASSPPGGAGETQYF. CDR3 nucleotides: TGTGCCAGCTCACCACCAGGGGGCGCCGGGGAGACCCAGTACTTC.

CDR3 sequence: CSVTANRGDTQYF. The CDR3 nucleotides read TGCAGCGTTACTGCGAATAGGGGAGATACGCAGTATTTT. This chain links TRBV29-1 with TRBJ2-3; D is perhaps TRBD1 (5 bases). V was shortened by 5 bases and J by 5 bases, with 14 bases between the two germline ends. Per germline, CDR1 SQVTM and CDR2 ANQGSEA. The CDR3 is 13 amino acids.

This clone was counted a single time. The V gene is TRBV19, the J gene TRBJ2-5; D not certain. The CDR3 covers 14 residues. The germline V gene encodes CDR1 LNHDA and CDR2 SQIVND (reference sequence). Deletions cut 6 bases from V and 4 bases from J, with 15 bases between. This CDR3 reads CASSPRVLGETQYF. CDR3 sequence (DNA): TGTGCCAGTAGCCCCCGGGTCCTCGGAGAGACCCAGTACTTC.

In its sample, this clone was seen once. The rearrangement joins TRBV19 to TRBJ1-2; a possible D gene is TRBD1 (5 bases). CDR1 and CDR2 (germline): LNHDA, SQIVND (reference sequence). V dropped 3 bases and J dropped 2 bases, with 13 bases sitting between them. The CDR3 runs 15 residues. CDR3 sequence: CASSIRGRTNYGYTF. The CDR3 nucleotides read TGTGCCAGTAGTATTAGGGGACGGACGAACTATGGCTACACCTTC.

This chain connects TRBV10-3 to TRBJ2-7; perhaps TRBD1 as D (6 bases). The CDR3 has 13 residues. Germline V CDR1 and CDR2: ENHRY, SYGVKD. V was clipped by 7 bases and J by 5 bases, with 15 bases between them. The CDR3 spells CAIMRQGIDEQYF. In DNA form, the CDR3 reads TGTGCCATCATGCGGCAGGGGATAGACGAGCAGTACTTC.

The chain recombines TRBV27 with TRBJ1-5; a weak D match, TRBD1 (5 bases). The CDR3 has 14 residues. Looked up from germline, CDR1 is MNHEY and CDR2 is SMNVEV (reference sequence). Trimming cost V 7 bases and J 3 bases, with 13 bases left between them. CDR3 in DNA: TGTGCCAGCAATGCTCAGGGATACAATCAGCCCCAGCATTTT. Its translation is CASNAQGYNQPQHF.

The CDR3 loop is CASSSASGSTDTQYF. DNA of the CDR3: TGCGCCAGCAGCTCCGCTAGCGGGAGCACAGATACGCAGTATTTT. J is TRBJ2-3 and V is TRBV5-1; TRBD2 matches at 8 bases. J gave up 0 bases and V 3 bases, and 3 bases lay outside the gene matches. This CDR3 is built from 15 residues. Germline CDR1 reads SGHRS; CDR2 reads YFSETQ.

The genes are TRBV7-9 and TRBJ1-4, with 8 bases lining up with TRBD1. The germline V gene encodes CDR1 SEHNR and CDR2 FQNEAQ (reference sequence). After removal of 3 bases from V and 13 bases from J, the junction contained 10 bases not matched to a gene. CDR3 size: 14 residues. CDR3 in DNA: TGTGCCAGCAGCTTGACCGTCCTCGGACAGGGACTGTTTTTT. Protein sequence: CASSLTVLGQGLFF.

The J gene is TRBJ2-2, the V gene TRBV7-9; D is possibly TRBD2 (5 bases). Looked up from germline, CDR1 is SEHNR and CDR2 is FQNEAQ (reference sequence). The CDR3 extends over 17 amino acids. V dropped 5 bases and J dropped 5 bases, with 21 bases sitting between them. The DNA of the CDR3 is TGTGCCAGCAGCCCAAGCGCGAGGCCCTCGGGGACCGGGGAGCTGTTTTTT. Its protein is CASSPSARPSGTGELFF.

The chain links TRBV5-1 to TRBJ1-2; 9 bases line up with TRBD1. Germline V gene data show CDR1 as SGHRS and CDR2 as YFSETQ. With 4 bases clipped from V and 3 bases from J, the junction kept 7 bases outside the gene matches. The CDR3 contains 15 residues. The CDR3 loop reads CASSPRTGVDYGYTF. CDR3 coding DNA: TGCGCCAGCAGCCCAAGGACAGGGGTGGACTATGGCTACACCTTC.

This chain links TRBV7-9 with TRBJ2-2; the D gene is possibly TRBD2 (5 bases). Per the germline V gene, CDR1 is SEHNR and CDR2 is FQNEAQ (reference sequence). The CDR3 loop spans 15 amino acids. Between the trimmed V and J ends, which lost 2 bases and 4 bases, there was a span of 11 bases. The CDR3 protein is CASSLRPAGTGELFF. DNA for the CDR3: TGTGCCAGCAGCTTACGCCCGGCGGGCACCGGGGAGCTGTTTTTT.

The CDR3 sequence: CASGKPASGILYEQYF. CDR3 bases: TGCGCCAGCGGGAAACCAGCTAGCGGGATCCTCTACGAGCAGTACTTC. V gene TRBV10-2 combines with J gene TRBJ2-7; 9 bases align to TRBD2. The CDR3 contains 16 residues. CDR1 and CDR2 from the germline V gene are WSHSY and SAAADI. V was clipped by 8 bases and J by 3 bases; unmatched bases: 14.

The J gene is TRBJ2-6, the V gene TRBV11-2; TRBD2 is a possible D gene (5 bases). The germline V gene encodes CDR1 SGHAT and CDR2 FQNNGV. Trimming pared 5 bases from V and 0 bases from J, leaving 11 bases between. The CDR3 loop spans 16 amino acids. The CDR3 sequence: CASSTRLNSGANVLTF. The CDR3 DNA reads as TGTGCCAGCAGCACCCGACTAAACTCTGGGGCCAACGTCCTGACTTTC.

J is TRBJ2-2 and V is TRBV5-6; 9 bases align to TRBD1. Germline V gene sequence: CDR1 SGHDT, CDR2 YYEEEE. After removal of 2 bases from V and 6 bases from J, the junction contained 8 bases not matched to a gene. The CDR3 covers 16 residues. The CDR3 sequence is CASSLGTGHWSGELFF. The CDR3 nucleotides are TGTGCCAGCAGCTTAGGGACAGGGCATTGGTCCGGGGAGCTGTTTTTT.

The chain combines TRBV7-9 with TRBJ1-4; D gene unclear. Trimming removed 5 bases at V and 4 bases at J, with 20 bases between. This CDR3 contains 17 residues. The germline gives CDR1 SEHNR, CDR2 FQNEAQ (reference sequence). As DNA, the CDR3 is TGTGCCAGCAGCCCCCCCCCGCAGAGCGGGGTTAATGAAAAACTGTTTTTT. As protein: CASSPPPQSGVNEKLFF.